Below are 6 T cell receptor beta chains sequenced from a single sample in a study of blood T cell repertoires in COVID-19. Repertoires were generated with immunoSEQ multiplex PCR, while TCRdb's copy carries only in-frame clones and drops some. The table shows about 27,000 clones, with just over 85% occurring only once. Sample: peripheral blood. These receptor sequences come from a woman between 45 and 65 years old with active COVID-19.

The chain joins TRBV5-1 to TRBJ2-1; 10 bases agree with TRBD1. Germline V gene sequence: CDR1 SGHRS, CDR2 YFSETQ. Trimming cost V 4 bases and J 4 bases; bases outside gene matches: 5. CDR3 size: 15 residues. CDR3 loop: CASSGTGALYNEQFF. CDR3 nucleotide sequence: TGCGCCAGCAGCGGGACAGGGGCGTTATACAATGAGCAGTTCTTC.

The DNA of the CDR3 is TGTGCCAGCAGTCACCTTTCCGTACCCATGGCCAAGGGGAATTACCCCCAGCATTTT. The encoded protein is CASSHLSVPMAKGNYPQHF. The V gene is TRBV27, the J gene TRBJ1-5, with TRBD1 as a possible D gene (5 bases). There are 19 residues in the CDR3. Germline V CDR1 and CDR2: MNHEY, SMNVEV (reference sequence). Trimming pared 5 bases from V and 10 bases from J, leaving 33 bases between.

J is TRBJ1-5 and V is TRBV6-5; a possible D gene is TRBD1 (5 bases). Trimming shortened V by 11 bases and J by 2 bases, and 16 bases separated the two germline ends. The CDR3 extends over 14 amino acids. CDR1 is MNHEY and CDR2 is SVGAGI in the germline V gene. The CDR3 region has the DNA TGTGCCGGCGGGGCGCAGGCTGGCAATCAGCCCCAGCATTTT. It translates to CAGGAQAGNQPQHF.

V gene TRBV6-5 combines with J gene TRBJ1-2, with 8 bases fitting TRBD1. V was clipped by 3 bases and J by 7 bases; unmatched bases: 10. The CDR3 has 15 residues. Germline CDR1 MNHEY, CDR2 SVGAGI. The CDR3 here is CASSYWGQEKSGYTF. The CDR3 bases are TGTGCCAGCAGTTATTGGGGACAGGAAAAATCTGGCTACACCTTC.

The chain carries TRBV10-3 and TRBJ1-2, with TRBD1 identical over 9 bases. V lost 6 bases, J lost 8 bases, and 10 bases stayed unmatched. The CDR3 spans 14 residues. Germline CDR1 ENHRY, CDR2 SYGVKD. For the CDR3, the DNA is TGTGCCATCAGGACGGACAGGGGTGGGAAAGGCTACACCTTC. It codes for CAIRTDRGGKGYTF.

V and J are TRBV30 and TRBJ1-2, with 9 bases identical to TRBD1. Germline assignment: CDR1 GTSNPN and CDR2 SVGIG (reference sequence). V lost 0 bases and J lost 2; bases outside the gene matches: 10. This CDR3 has 17 residues. DNA for the CDR3: TGTGCCTGGAGTGTAGTTTCGGGACAGGGAACCAACTATGGCTACACCTTC. Its translation: CAWSVVSGQGTNYGYTF.